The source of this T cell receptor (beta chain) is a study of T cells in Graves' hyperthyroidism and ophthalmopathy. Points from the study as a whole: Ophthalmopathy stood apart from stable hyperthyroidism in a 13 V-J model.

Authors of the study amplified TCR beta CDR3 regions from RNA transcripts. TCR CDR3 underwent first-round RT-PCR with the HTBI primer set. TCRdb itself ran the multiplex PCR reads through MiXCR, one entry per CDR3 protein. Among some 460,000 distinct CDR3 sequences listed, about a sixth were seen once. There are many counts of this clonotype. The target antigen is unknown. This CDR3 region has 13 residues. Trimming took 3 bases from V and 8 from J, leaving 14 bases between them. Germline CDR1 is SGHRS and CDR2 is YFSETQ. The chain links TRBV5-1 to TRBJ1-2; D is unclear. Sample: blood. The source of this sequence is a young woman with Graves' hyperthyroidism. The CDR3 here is CASSSQVLRGYTF. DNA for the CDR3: TGCGCCAGCAGCTCCCAGGTATTGCGCGGCTACACCTTC.